This T cell receptor beta chain is drawn from a study of blood T cell repertoires in COVID-19. V lost 1 base and J lost 2, with 17 bases in between. This CDR3 spans 17 amino acids. Germline V lookup: CDR1 LNHNV, CDR2 YYDKDF (reference sequence). In the original workflow: Nucleated cell counts were estimated from reference gene primer amplification. Sequenced by immunoSEQ multiplex PCR; TCRdb stores in-frame clones only, minus some. That table is the source of V, J and clone size, and D and trimming were worked out from the DNA. The table lists under 75,000 clones, around 86% of them singletons. The sample comprised peripheral blood. This receptor was taken from a woman younger than 35 with acute or convalescent COVID-19. The chain is built from TRBV15 and TRBJ2-5, with D perhaps matching TRBD1 (6 bases). The DNA of the CDR3 is TGTGCCACCAGCAGAGTAAATACGGGCCAGGGGCAAGAGACCCAGTACTTC. Translation: CATSRVNTGQGQETQYF.